This T cell receptor (beta chain) was captured in a study of blood T cell repertoires in COVID-19 (dated by TCRdb to 2020 to 2021). Study-level background: Samples from collaborators originated in the United States, Italy and Spain and spanned both the acute and convalescent phases of COVID-19. The material from the prospective study consisted of cDNA or gDNA derived from T cells, B-cell-depleted T cells, or PBMCs. Deeply sampled blood TCRbeta repertoires from subjects exposed to, actively infected with, or recovered from COVID-19 were included in the dataset. A freely available public database, intended as a resource for researchers studying the immune response to SARS-CoV-2, is where the repertoires were released. Samples came from the ongoing ImmuneRACE study (first 160 participants) plus 1,254 subjects from 6 global collaborators. A de-identified subject ID, COVID-19 status, age in years and sex were almost always included in the sample metadata. Where available, HLA class I and class II types were obtained from metadata supplied by the sample provider rather than from assay-based typing.

The immunoSEQ Assay, a bias-controlled multiplex PCR, was used to amplify TCRbeta CDR3 regions from genomic DNA. The original methods were these. The number of nucleated cells in each sample was estimated from the amplification of reference gene primers within the assay. To quantify the absolute abundance of each unique TCRbeta CDR3 rearrangement, sequence reads were collapsed and filtered. Productive Simpson clonality was computed per sample as the square root of Simpson's diversity index over productive rearrangements. TCRdb carries this immuneACCESS record with in-frame sequences only. Its versions omit some clonotypes, under half of them owing to an unresolved V gene in the studies checked, with the rest unexplained. V and J calls and clone size come straight from that table; D and trimming were deduced from the DNA. This sample gives roughly 250,000 clones in total; approximately 82% of them show up just once. The ten largest clones represent roughly 4.9% of the sample.

Overall study outcomes, separate from this receptor: Clinical and demographic metadata were provided uncurated, with the amount varying by source and participant.

Collaborating institutions collected whole blood in K2EDTA tubes following their own protocols. For TCRbeta analysis, collaborators shipped samples in one of three forms: frozen whole blood, isolated PBMCs, or DNA extracted from either of those sample types. This clone was picked up one time. Its antigen is currently not known. No qualities accompany the bases; no much larger clone lies one base away. The sequenced sample was peripheral blood. The clonotype comes from a woman aged 80 or over with active or convalescent COVID-19.

The DNA reads TGTGCCAGCAGCTTAGCGGTGTGGCAGGGAGAGACCCAGTACTTC. The resulting protein is CASSLAVWQGETQYF. The sequence is built from TRBV7-6 and TRBJ2-5, with TRBD1 as a weak D call on 5 bases. At the junction V is shortened by 0 bases and J by 4 bases, with 12 bases in between. The germline V gene gives CDR1 as SGHVS and CDR2 as FNYEAQ. Its CDR3 holds 15 amino acids, cysteine through phenylalanine. The read is trimmed to its CDR3 DNA, 45 bases read in frame from base 1.